This T cell receptor (beta chain) emerged from a study of CD8 T cells in ankylosing spondylitis. Notes on the study in general: Reports say disease-linked clones showed up significantly more in matched ankylosing spondylitis synovial fluid. Reactive arthritis synovial fluid and blood previously showed some of these motif variants. Disease-associated clones were CD8+ and fairly uncommon in peripheral blood. A motif of eight highly homologous TCR beta variants was seen as apparently characteristic of ankylosing spondylitis blood.

The authors made TCR beta libraries by quantitative 5'-RACE with molecular barcodes. In TCRdb, the 5' RACE reads were re-called with MiXCR into one record per CDR3 protein. The sample contains over 400,000 distinct CDR3 sequences, 25% to 30% of which appear only once. In the case of this clonotype: The target antigen is unknown.

Sequencing was done on a sample of blood, either unsorted or a sorted T cell fraction (not recorded which). The origin of this receptor is a male donor with ankylosing spondylitis.

The chain's CDR3 is CASREQGDEQFF. The CDR3 DNA sequence: TGTGCCAGCAGGGAACAGGGAGATGAGCAGTTCTTC. The chain links TRBV2 to TRBJ2-1; possible D gene TRBD1, 6 bases. Trimming took 6 bases from V and 8 from J, leaving 11 bases between them. Germline assignment: CDR1 SNHLY and CDR2 FYNNEI. The CDR3 length is 12 residues.